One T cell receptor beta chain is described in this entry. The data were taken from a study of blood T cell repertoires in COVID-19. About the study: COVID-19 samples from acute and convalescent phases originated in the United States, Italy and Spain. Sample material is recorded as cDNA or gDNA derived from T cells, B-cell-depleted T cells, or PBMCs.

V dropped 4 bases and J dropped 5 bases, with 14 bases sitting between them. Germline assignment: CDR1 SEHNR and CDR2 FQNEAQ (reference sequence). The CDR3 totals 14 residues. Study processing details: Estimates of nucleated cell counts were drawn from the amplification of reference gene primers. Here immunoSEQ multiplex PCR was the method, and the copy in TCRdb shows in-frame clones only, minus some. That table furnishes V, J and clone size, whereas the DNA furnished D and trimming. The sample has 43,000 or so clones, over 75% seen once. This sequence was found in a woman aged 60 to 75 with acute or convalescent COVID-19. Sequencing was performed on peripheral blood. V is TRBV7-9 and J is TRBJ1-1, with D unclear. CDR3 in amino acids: CASSYEGIKTEAFF. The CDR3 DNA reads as TGTGCCAGCAGCTATGAGGGAATCAAAACTGAAGCTTTCTTT. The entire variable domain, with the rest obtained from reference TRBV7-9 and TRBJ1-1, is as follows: DTGVSQNPRHKITKRGQNVTFRCDPISEHNRLYWYRQTLGQGPEFLTYFQNEAQLEKSRLLSDRFSAERPKGSFSTLEIQRTEQGDSAMYLCASSYEGIKTEAFFGQGTRLTVV.